A selection of T cell receptor beta chains follows, all from one sample in a study of shared clonotypes between healthy human individuals. TCRdb's copy holds only in-frame clones and misses some; the assay was immunoSEQ multiplex PCR. The top ten hold roughly 1% of the sample, which has some 2.1 million clones, about 95% seen once. Sample: naive CD8+ T cells sorted from blood. The receptors were gathered from a man younger than 35 in good health. Each CDR3 is given with its conserved first and last residue. A D gene is named only where the DNA matches it firmly. Clone size is not always given. Where it is, it says once, few, many or a class for expanded clones.

clone_size,j_call,d_call,v_call,cdr3_nt,cdr3_aa
once,TRBJ2-1,NA,TRBV7-9,TGTGCCAGCAGCAGAACAGCCTACAATGAGCAGTTCTTC,CASSRTAYNEQFF
NA,TRBJ2-1,TRBD2,TRBV9,TGTGCCAGCAGCATGCCGGGACTAGCGGGAGGGGGTGAGCAGTTCTTC,CASSMPGLAGGGEQFF
NA,TRBJ2-1,NA,TRBV30,TGTGCCTGGAGTGTAAGGGGGTTTGGCAATGAGCAGTTCTTC,CAWSVRGFGNEQFF
once,TRBJ1-2,NA,TRBV19,TGTGCCAGTAAGGCTGGTATGTCTGGCTACACCTTC,CASKAGMSGYTF
NA,TRBJ2-1,TRBD2,TRBV30,TGTGCCTGGAGTTGGGTAGCGGGGGCTTACAATGAGCAGTTCTTC,CAWSWVAGAYNEQFF
NA,TRBJ2-3,NA,TRBV9,TGTGCCAGCAGCGTAGAGGGGAACTGGGCAGGTCTTAATCCTAGCACAGATACGCAGTATTTT,CASSVEGNWAGLNPSTDTQYF
NA,TRBJ2-7,TRBD1,TRBV11-1,TGTGCCAGCAGCTTAGTCGGGACAGGCTACGAGCAGTACTTC,CASSLVGTGYEQYF
NA,TRBJ2-3,NA,TRBV4-3,TGCGCCAGCAGCCAAGATTCTGGGAGGCCAGATACGCAGTATTTT,CASSQDSGRPDTQYF
NA,TRBJ2-7,NA,TRBV5-1,TGCGCCAGCAGCTTGGGGTGGGGCCTCAGCGACGAGCAGTACTTC,CASSLGWGLSDEQYF
once,TRBJ2-2,NA,TRBV5-4,TGTGCCAGCAGCTTGTCGGAAAACACCGGGGAGCTGTTTTTT,CASSLSENTGELFF
NA,TRBJ2-7,NA,TRBV29-1,TGCAGCGCGGGGGAATGGAACTACGAGCAGTACTTC,CSAGEWNYEQYF
NA,TRBJ1-2,NA,TRBV5-1,TGCGCCAGCAGTTTTAACAGTCTAGAAAACTATGGCTACACCTTC,CASSFNSLENYGYTF
NA,TRBJ2-2,NA,TRBV7-9,TGTGCCAGCAGCTTATTCGGGAGTACCGGGGAGCTGTTTTTT,CASSLFGSTGELFF
NA,TRBJ1-1,NA,TRBV5-1,TGCGCCAGCAGCTCACTACAGGGTTCGGACACTGAAGCTTTCTTT,CASSSLQGSDTEAFF
NA,TRBJ2-7,TRBD1,TRBV4-1,TGCGCCAGCAGCCAAGACCAGGGACAGGGCCCCGAGCAGTACTTC,CASSQDQGQGPEQYF
NA,TRBJ2-3,TRBD2,TRBV9,TGTGCCAGCAGCATCCGGGGAGGGAGTGCAGATACGCAGTATTTT,CASSIRGGSADTQYF
NA,TRBJ2-1,NA,TRBV6-6,TGTGCCAGCAGTTACTCCGGGGGAGTCCCGTACAATGAGCAGTTCTTC,CASSYSGGVPYNEQFF
NA,TRBJ1-6,NA,TRBV11-2,TGTGCCAGCAGCTTGGGTCTTCCACCCCTCCACTTT,CASSLGLPPLHF
NA,TRBJ2-5,NA,TRBV27,TGTGCCAGCAGTTATGTTGTGGGGGGAGAGACCCAGTACTTC,CASSYVVGGETQYF
NA,TRBJ2-7,TRBD1,TRBV7-9,TGTGCCAGCAGCCCATGGGACAGCAGCTACGAGCAGTACTTC,CASSPWDSSYEQYF
few,TRBJ1-1,NA,TRBV29-1,TGCAGCGTTGTAGGGGGGAACACTGAAGCTTTCTTT,CSVVGGNTEAFF
NA,TRBJ2-1,NA,TRBV5-4,TGTGCCAGCAGCGACGGCGGGAATGAGCAGTTCTTC,CASSDGGNEQFF
NA,TRBJ1-3,NA,TRBV2,TGTGCCAGCAGTGAGAACAGCTCTGGAAACACCATATATTTT,CASSENSSGNTIYF
NA,TRBJ1-1,NA,TRBV6-1,TGTGCCAGCAGTGACGTTGGAATTGGGGACACTGAAGCTTTCTTT,CASSDVGIGDTEAFF
NA,TRBJ2-7,NA,TRBV27,TGTGCCAGCAGTTTAATGGACGGCTACGAGCAGTACTTC,CASSLMDGYEQYF